One T cell receptor beta chain is described in this entry. Sorting yielded triplicates of about 300,000 cells for each CD8+ T cell subset. Researchers prepared the TRB cDNA libraries using 5' RACE with UMI labels. TCRdb reprocessed the 5' RACE reads, with one entry per CDR3 protein and no DNA. The table for this sample gives around 40,000 distinct CDR3 sequences. This record belongs to a study of CXCR3-negative and CXCR3-positive naive CD8 T cells. The CDR3 length is 16 residues. This chain links TRBV12-3 or TRBV12-4 with TRBJ2-3; as DNA is missing, the TRBD2 call by TCRdb cannot be tested. The specimen was memory CD8+ T cells from blood. The receptor's source is a human donor in good health. Some clones in this sample may be carry-over from other donors' samples. The CDR3 loop is CASSQTTSGRTDTQYF.